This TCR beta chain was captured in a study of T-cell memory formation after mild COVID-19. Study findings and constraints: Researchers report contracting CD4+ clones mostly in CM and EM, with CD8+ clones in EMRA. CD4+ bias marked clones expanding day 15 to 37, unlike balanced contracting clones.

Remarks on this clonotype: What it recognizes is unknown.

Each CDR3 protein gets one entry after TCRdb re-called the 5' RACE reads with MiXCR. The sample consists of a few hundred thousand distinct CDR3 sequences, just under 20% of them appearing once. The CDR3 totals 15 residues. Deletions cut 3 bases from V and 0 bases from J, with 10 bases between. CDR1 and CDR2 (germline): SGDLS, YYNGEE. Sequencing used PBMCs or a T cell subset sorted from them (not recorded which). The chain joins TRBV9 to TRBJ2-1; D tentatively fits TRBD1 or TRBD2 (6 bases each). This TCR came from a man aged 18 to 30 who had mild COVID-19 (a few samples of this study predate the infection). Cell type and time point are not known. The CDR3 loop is CASSGRGDSYNEQFF. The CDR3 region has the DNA TGTGCCAGCAGCGGAAGGGGGGACTCCTACAATGAGCAGTTCTTC.